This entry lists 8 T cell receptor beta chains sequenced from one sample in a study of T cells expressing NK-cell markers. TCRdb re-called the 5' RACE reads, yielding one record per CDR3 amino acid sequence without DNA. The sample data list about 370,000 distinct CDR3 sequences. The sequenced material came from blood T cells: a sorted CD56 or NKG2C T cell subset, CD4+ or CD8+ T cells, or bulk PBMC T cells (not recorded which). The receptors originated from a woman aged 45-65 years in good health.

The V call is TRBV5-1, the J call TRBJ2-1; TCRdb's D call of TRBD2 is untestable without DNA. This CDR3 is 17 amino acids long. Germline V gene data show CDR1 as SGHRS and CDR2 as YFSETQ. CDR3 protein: CASSLTTSGSVYNEQFF. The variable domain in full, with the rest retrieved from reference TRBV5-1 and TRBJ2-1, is KAGVTQTPRYLIKTRGQQVTLSCSPISGHRSVSWYQQTPGQGLQFLFEYFSETQRNKGNFPGRFSGRQFSNSRSEMNVSTLELGDSALYLCASSLTTSGSVYNEQFFGPGTRLTVL.

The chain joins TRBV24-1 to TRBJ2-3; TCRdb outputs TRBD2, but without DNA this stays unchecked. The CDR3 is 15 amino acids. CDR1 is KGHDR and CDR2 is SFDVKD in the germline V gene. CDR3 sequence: CATTRGSGGTDTQYF.

CDR3 protein: CASSQSLGSYNEQFF. This sequence joins TRBV3-1 and TRBJ2-1; TCRdb returns TRBD1, unconfirmable since there is no DNA. Germline V gives CDR1 LGHDT, CDR2 YNNKEL (reference sequence). The CDR3 is 15 residues long.

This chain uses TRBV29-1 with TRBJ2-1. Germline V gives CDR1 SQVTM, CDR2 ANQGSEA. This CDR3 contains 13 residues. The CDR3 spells CSVVLYGYNEQFF.

The CDR3 region is CASSLPTTELSYEQYF. The chain recombines TRBV7-9 with TRBJ2-7. The CDR3 extends over 16 amino acids. Germline CDR1 and CDR2: SEHNR and FQNEAQ (reference sequence).

The CDR3 here is CSARKGLGGKSGYDEQFF. The chain joins TRBV20-1 to TRBJ2-1; no DNA is available, so the TRBD2 call from TCRdb remains unchecked. Germline V gene sequence: CDR1 DFQATT, CDR2 SNEGSKA (reference sequence). The CDR3 covers 18 residues.

The CDR3 protein is CASRPPGQVSYNEQFF. The V and J genes are TRBV5-1 and TRBJ2-1; the TCRdb D gene call, TRBD1, has no DNA to confirm it. The CDR3 runs 16 residues. The germline CDR1 and CDR2 sequences are SGHRS and YFSETQ.

CDR3 region: CASSSAPGTSSGGYTF. The V call is TRBV5-5, the J call TRBJ1-2; TCRdb indicates TRBD1, and absent DNA this call remains unverified. This CDR3 spans 16 amino acids. The germline V gene has CDR1 SGHKS and CDR2 YYEKEE (reference sequence).